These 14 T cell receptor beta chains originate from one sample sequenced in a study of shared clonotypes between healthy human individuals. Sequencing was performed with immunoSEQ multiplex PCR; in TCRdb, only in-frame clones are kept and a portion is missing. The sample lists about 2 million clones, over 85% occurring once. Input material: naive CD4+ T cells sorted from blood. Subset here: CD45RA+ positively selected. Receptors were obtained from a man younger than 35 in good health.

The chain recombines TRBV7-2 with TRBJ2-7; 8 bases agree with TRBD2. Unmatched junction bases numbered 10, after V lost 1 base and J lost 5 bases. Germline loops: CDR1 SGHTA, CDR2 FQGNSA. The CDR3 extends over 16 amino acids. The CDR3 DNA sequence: TGTGCCAGCAGCTTAGGAGGGAGCGGGAGAGTCCACGAGCAGTACTTC. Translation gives CASSLGGSGRVHEQYF.

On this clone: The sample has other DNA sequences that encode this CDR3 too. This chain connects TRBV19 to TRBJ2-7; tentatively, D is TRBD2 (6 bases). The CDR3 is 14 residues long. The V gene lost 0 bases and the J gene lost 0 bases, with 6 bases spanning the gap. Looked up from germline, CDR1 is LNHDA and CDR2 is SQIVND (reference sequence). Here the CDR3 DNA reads TGTGCCAGTAGTATAGAGGGAGGCTCCTACGAGCAGTACTTC. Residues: CASSIEGGSYEQYF.

The CDR3 is CASSKFRDTGGYTF. The CDR3 nucleotides are TGTGCCAGCAGTAAATTCCGGGACACCGGGGGCTACACCTTC. The chain recombines TRBV6-1 with TRBJ1-2, with D maybe TRBD1 (6 bases). CDR1 is MNHNS, CDR2 SASEGT, per germline. This CDR3 comprises 14 residues. V was clipped by 5 bases and J by 8 bases, with 18 bases between them.

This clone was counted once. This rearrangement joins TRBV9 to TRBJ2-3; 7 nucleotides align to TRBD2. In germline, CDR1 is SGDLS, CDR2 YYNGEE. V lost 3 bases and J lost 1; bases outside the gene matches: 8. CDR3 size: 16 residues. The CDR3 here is CASSAGEGLRTDTQYF. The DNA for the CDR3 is TGTGCCAGCAGCGCGGGGGAGGGCCTCCGCACAGATACGCAGTATTTT.

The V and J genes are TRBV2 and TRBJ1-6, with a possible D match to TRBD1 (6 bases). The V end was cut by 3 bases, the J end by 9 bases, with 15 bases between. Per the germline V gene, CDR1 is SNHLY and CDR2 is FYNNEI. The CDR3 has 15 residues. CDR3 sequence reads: CASSDLGARSSPLHF. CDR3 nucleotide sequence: TGTGCCAGCAGTGACCTGGGGGCGCGGAGTTCACCCCTCCACTTT.

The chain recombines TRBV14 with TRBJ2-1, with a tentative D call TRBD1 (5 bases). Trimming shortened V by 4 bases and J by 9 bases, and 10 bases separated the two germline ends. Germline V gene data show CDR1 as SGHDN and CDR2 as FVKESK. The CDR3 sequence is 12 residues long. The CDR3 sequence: CASSPQGIEQFF. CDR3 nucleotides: TGTGCCAGCAGCCCCCAGGGAATTGAGCAGTTCTTC.

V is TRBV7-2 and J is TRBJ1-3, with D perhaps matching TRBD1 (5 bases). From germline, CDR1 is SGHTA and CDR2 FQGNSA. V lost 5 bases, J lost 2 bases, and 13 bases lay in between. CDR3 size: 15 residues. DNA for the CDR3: TGTGCCAGCAGCACGATGCAGGGAGCTGGAAACACCATATATTTT. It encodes CASSTMQGAGNTIYF.

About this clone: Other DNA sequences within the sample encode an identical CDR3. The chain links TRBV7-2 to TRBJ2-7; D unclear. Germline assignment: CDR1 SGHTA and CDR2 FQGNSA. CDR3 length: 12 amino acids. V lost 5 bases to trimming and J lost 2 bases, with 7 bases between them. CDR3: CASSRGPYEQYF. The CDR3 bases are TGTGCCAGCAGCCGTGGGCCCTACGAGCAGTACTTC.

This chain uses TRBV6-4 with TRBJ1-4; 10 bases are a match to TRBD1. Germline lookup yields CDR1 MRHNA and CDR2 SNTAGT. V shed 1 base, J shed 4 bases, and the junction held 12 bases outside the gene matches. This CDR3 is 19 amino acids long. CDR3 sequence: CASSDLNTGTGVGNEKLFF. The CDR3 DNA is TGTGCCAGCAGTGACTTAAACACCGGGACAGGGGTAGGTAATGAAAAACTGTTTTTT.

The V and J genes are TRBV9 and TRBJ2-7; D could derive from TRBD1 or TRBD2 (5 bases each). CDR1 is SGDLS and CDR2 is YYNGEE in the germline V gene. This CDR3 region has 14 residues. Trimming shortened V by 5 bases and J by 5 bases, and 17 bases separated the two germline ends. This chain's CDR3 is CASSGDGARNEQYF. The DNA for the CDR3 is TGTGCCAGCAGTGGGGACGGCGCTCGGAACGAGCAGTACTTC.

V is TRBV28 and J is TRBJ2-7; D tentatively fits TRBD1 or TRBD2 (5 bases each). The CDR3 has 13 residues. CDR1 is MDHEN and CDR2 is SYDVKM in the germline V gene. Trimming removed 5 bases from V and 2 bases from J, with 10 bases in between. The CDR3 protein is CASSSRDAYEQYF. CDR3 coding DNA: TGTGCCAGCAGTAGTAGGGACGCCTACGAGCAGTACTTC.

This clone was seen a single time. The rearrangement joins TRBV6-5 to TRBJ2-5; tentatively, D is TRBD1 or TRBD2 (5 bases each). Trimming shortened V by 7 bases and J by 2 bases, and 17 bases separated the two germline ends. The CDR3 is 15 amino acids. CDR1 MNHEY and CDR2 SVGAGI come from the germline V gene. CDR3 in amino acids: CASTLGWGSQETQYF. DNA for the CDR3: TGTGCCAGCACCCTGGGCTGGGGGTCTCAAGAGACCCAGTACTTC.

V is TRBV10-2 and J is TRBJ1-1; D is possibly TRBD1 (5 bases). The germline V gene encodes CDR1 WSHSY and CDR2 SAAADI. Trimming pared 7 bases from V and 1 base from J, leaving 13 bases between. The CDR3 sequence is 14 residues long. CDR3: CASTDPDKNTEAFF. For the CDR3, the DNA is TGCGCCAGCACCGACCCGGACAAGAACACTGAAGCTTTCTTT.

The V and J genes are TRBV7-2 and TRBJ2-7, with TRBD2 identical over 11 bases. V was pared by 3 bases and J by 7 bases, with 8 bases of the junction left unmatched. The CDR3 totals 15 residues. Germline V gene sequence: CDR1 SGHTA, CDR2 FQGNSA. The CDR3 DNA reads TGTGCCAGCAGCTTCGTAGCGGGAGGGAATGGGGAGCAGTACTTC. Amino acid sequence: CASSFVAGGNGEQYF.